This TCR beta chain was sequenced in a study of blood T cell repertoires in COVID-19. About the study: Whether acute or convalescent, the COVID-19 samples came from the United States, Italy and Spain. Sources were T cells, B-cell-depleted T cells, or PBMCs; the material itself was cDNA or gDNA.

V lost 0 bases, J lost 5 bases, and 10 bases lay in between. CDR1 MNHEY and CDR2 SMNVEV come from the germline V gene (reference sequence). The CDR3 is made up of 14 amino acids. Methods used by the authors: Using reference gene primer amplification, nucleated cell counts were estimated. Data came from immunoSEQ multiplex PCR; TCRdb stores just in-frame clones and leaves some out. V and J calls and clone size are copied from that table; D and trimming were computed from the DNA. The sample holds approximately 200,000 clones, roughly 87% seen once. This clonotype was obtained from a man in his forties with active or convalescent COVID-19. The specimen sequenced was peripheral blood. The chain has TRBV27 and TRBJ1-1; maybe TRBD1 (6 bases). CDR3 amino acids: CASSLSQGRTEAFF. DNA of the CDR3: TGTGCCAGCAGTTTATCGCAGGGGCGGACTGAAGCTTTCTTT.